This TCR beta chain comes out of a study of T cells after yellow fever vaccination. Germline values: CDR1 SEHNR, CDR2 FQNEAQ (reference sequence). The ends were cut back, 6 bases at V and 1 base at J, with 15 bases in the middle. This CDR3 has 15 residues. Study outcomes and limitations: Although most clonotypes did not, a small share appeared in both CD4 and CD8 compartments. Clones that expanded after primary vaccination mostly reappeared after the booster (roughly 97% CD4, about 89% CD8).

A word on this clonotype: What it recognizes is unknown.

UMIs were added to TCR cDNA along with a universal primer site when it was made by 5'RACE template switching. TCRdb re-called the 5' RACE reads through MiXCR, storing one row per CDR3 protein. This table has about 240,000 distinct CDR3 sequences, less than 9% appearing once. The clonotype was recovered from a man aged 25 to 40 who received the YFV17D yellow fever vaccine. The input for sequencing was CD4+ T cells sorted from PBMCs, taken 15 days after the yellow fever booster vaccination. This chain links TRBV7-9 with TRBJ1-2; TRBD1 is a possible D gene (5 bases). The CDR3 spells CASSLNPGLNYGYTF. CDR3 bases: TGTGCCAGCAGTCTAAACCCAGGGCTTAACTATGGCTACACCTTC.